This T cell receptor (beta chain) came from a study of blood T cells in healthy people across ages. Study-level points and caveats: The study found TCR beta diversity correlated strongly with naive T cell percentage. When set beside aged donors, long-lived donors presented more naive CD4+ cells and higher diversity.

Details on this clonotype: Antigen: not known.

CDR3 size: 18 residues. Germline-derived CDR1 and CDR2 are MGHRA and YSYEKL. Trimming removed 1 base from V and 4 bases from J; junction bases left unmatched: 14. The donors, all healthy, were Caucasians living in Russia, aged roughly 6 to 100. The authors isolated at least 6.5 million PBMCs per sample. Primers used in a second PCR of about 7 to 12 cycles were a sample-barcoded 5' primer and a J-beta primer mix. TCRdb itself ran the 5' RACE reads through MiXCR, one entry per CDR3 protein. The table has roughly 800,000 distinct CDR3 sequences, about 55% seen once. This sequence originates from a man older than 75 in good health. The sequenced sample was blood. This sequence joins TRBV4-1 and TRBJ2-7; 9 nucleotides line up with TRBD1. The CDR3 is CASSQGGTGTGIRYEQYF. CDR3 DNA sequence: TGCGCCAGCAGCCAAGGTGGGACTGGGACAGGGATAAGATACGAGCAGTACTTC.